This T cell receptor (beta chain) came from a study of siplizumab effects on memory and regulatory T cells. Concerning this clone: Its antigen remains unidentified.

General study results and limits: Naive T cells were seemingly more diverse than memory cells, and major contributions to the alloresponse seemed to be made by them. The mapping of alloreactive clones to unstimulated subsets covered only a minor fraction of them. Of the proliferating CD4+ or CD8+ clones, roughly 75-97% lacked a naive or memory phenotype that could be assigned.

The study assayed about 10^5 TCR templates per sample. The table came from immunoSEQ multiplex PCR; TCRdb's copy has only in-frame clones and leaves some out. The sample has approximately 100,000 clones, approximately 91% seen once. The germline gives CDR1 GTSNPN, CDR2 SVGIG (reference sequence). The V end was cut by 2 bases, the J end by 2 bases, with 6 bases between. The CDR3 covers 12 residues. The gene calls are TRBV30 and TRBJ2-5; D remains ambiguous. The receptor's source is a human donor in good health. The sequenced sample was non-Treg CD4+ T cells sorted from blood. The CDR3 reads CAWSRAQETQYF. DNA of the CDR3: TGTGCCTGGAGTCGGGCGCAAGAGACCCAGTACTTC.